Below are 19 T cell receptor beta chains sequenced from a single sample in a study of vaccination and CD4 T cells after COVID-19. Sequence data for DNA of cultured CD4+ T cells were generated by the Oncomine TCR Beta short-read assay. MiXCR, run by TCRdb on the PCR reads, gives a single entry per CDR3 protein. The data contain some 14,000 distinct CDR3 sequences, 35% of them singletons. Regarding treatment: roughly ten-day PBMC culture with coronavirus spike peptide pools or control peptides (ViraFEST assay). Their antigens remain unidentified. The sequencing input was CD4+ T cells from blood, cultured in vitro. All receptors derive from a human donor who had recovered from COVID-19.

The chain links TRBV7-9 to TRBJ2-5, with 8 bases aligning to TRBD2. After removal of 2 bases from V and 4 bases from J, the junction contained 12 bases not matched to a gene. Germline lookup yields CDR1 SEHNR and CDR2 FQNEAQ (reference sequence). The CDR3 length is 17 residues. Here the CDR3 DNA reads TGTGCCAGCAGCTTAAAAGTGACGGGAGGGTTCTCAGAGACCCAGTACTTC. Protein sequence: CASSLKVTGGFSETQYF.

The sample holds one count of this clonotype. This likely comes from a read error, as the CDR3 has no conserved phenylalanine or tryptophan at its end. The chain is built from TRBV28 and TRBJ1-1; D not certain. The V end lost 6 bases, the J end lost 3 bases, and 11 bases lay between the germline ends. The germline V gene has CDR1 MDHEN and CDR2 SYDVKM. This CDR3 has 13 amino acids. The CDR3 sequence is CASRAEGYTEAFL. The CDR3 DNA sequence: TGTGCCAGCAGAGCCGAGGGCTACACTGAAGCTTTCTTA.

The chain joins TRBV6-1 to TRBJ2-3; possible D gene TRBD2, 6 bases. The V end was cut by 6 bases, the J end by 2 bases, with 9 bases between. The CDR3 contains 13 residues. In germline, CDR1 is MNHNS, CDR2 SASEGT. CDR3 DNA: TGTGCCAGCAGGTCGGGAGCCACAGATACGCAGTATTTT. This codes for CASRSGATDTQYF.

This clonotype qualifies as medium-sized. The chain carries TRBV6-1 and TRBJ1-4; 10 bases map to TRBD1. The CDR3 extends over 16 amino acids. Unmatched junction bases numbered 7, after V lost 1 base and J lost 8 bases. Germline V gene sequence: CDR1 MNHNS, CDR2 SASEGT. CDR3 sequence reads: CASSEVDGTGEEKLFF. The CDR3 bases are TGTGCCAGCAGTGAAGTTGATGGGACAGGGGAGGAAAAACTGTTTTTT.

This clonotype was detected only a few times. The V call is TRBV7-9, the J call TRBJ2-2; perhaps TRBD1 as D (6 bases). Germline assignment: CDR1 SEHNR and CDR2 FQNEAQ (reference sequence). The CDR3 spans 14 residues. The V and J ends lost 5 bases and 4 bases respectively, with 11 bases between them. CDR3 nucleotide sequence: TGTGCCAGCAGCACCAGAGGGGGCACCGGGGAGCTGTTTTTT. Translated: CASSTRGGTGELFF.

This clonotype was detected once. This chain uses TRBV24-1 with TRBJ2-1; 10 positions match TRBD2. This CDR3 comprises 15 residues. V lost 3 bases to trimming and J lost 6 bases; unmatched junction nucleotides: 4. Germline V gene lookup returns CDR1 KGHDR and CDR2 SFDVKD. CDR3 residues: CATSDSGRALNEQFF. The CDR3 DNA sequence: TGTGCCACCAGTGATAGCGGGAGGGCCCTCAATGAGCAGTTCTTC.

The chain is built from TRBV23-1 and TRBJ2-1; 9 nucleotides align to TRBD1. TRBV23-1 has ORF status, its function being uncertain. V shed 1 base and J 6 bases; nucleotides not matched to a gene: 16. The CDR3 is 19 residues long. CDR3 in DNA: TGCGCCAGCAGTCAATTTGAACAGGGGGCCTCCCCTTGGCCCAATGAGCAGTTCTTC. Protein product: CASSQFEQGASPWPNEQFF.

This clonotype was detected only once. The gene calls are TRBV6-2 or TRBV6-3 and TRBJ2-1; tentative D call: TRBD2 (7 bases). The CDR3 spans 18 residues. Trimming left V 2 bases short and J 3 bases short, with 20 bases between. Germline V CDR1 and CDR2: MNHEY, SVGEGT. The CDR3 protein is CASSYGGAQGSYYNEQFF. CDR3 in DNA: TGTGCCAGCAGTTACGGGGGGGCGCAGGGATCCTACTACAATGAGCAGTTCTTC.

By its share, this clonotype is medium-sized. The V and J genes are TRBV18 and TRBJ2-7; D call uncertain. V lost 3 bases and J lost 0, with 3 bases in between. Per germline, CDR1 KGHSH and CDR2 LQKENI. The CDR3 runs 12 residues. For the CDR3, the DNA is TGTGCCAGCTCACCGAGCTCCTACGAGCAGTACTTC. Amino acid sequence: CASSPSSYEQYF.

This rearrangement joins TRBV19 to TRBJ1-2, with D possibly TRBD1 on 5 matching bases. The germline CDR1 and CDR2 sequences are LNHDA and SQIVND (reference sequence). This CDR3 contains 17 residues. V gave up 3 bases and J gave up 8 bases, with 25 bases separating them. The CDR3 bases are TGTGCCAGTAGTATTCCCCGGGACCGCCCTGGCCTTAGAGGCTACACCTTC. Residues: CASSIPRDRPGLRGYTF.

V and J are TRBV27 and TRBJ2-1; unclear D gene. This CDR3 is built from 14 residues. Trimming shortened V by 1 base and J by 6 bases, and 10 bases separated the two germline ends. Germline values: CDR1 MNHEY, CDR2 SMNVEV (reference sequence). The CDR3 spells CASSLYRASNEQFF. The CDR3 DNA follows: TGTGCCAGCAGTTTATACCGGGCGAGCAATGAGCAGTTCTTC.

This clonotype was seen a handful of times. The chain employs TRBV9 and TRBJ2-5, with a possible D match to TRBD2 (5 bases). Trimming removed 0 bases at V and 7 bases at J, with 10 bases between. The CDR3 consists of 13 residues. Germline V gives CDR1 SGDLS, CDR2 YYNGEE. As DNA, the CDR3 is TGTGCCAGCAGCGTAGCCTCCGAGGGGACCCAGTACTTC. This gives the protein CASSVASEGTQYF.

The chain employs TRBV12-3 or TRBV12-4 and TRBJ2-5, with D perhaps TRBD2 (6 bases). The CDR3 covers 16 residues. V was cut by 5 bases and J by 5 bases, with 21 bases left in between. CDR3 sequence (DNA): TGTGCCAGCAGTGGTGGGGGGAGCGACGACTGGGAGACCCAGTACTTC. As protein: CASSGGGSDDWETQYF.

The J gene is TRBJ2-5, the V gene TRBV6-2 or TRBV6-3; D gene uncertain. The CDR3 consists of 14 residues. The germline CDR1 and CDR2 sequences are MNHEY and SVGEGT. With 6 bases removed from V and 5 bases from J, the gap between germline ends came to 16 bases. CDR3 loop: CASSDLKLEETQYF. CDR3 DNA sequence: TGTGCCAGCAGCGATCTTAAACTTGAGGAGACCCAGTACTTC.

The rearrangement joins TRBV30 to TRBJ2-1; 8 nucleotides match TRBD2. Per germline, CDR1 GTSNPN and CDR2 SVGIG (reference sequence). The CDR3 sequence is 15 residues long. Trimming cost V 0 bases and J 5 bases; bases outside gene matches: 6. The CDR3 DNA follows: TGTGCCTGGAGTGTAGCGGGAGACCGGAACAATGAGCAGTTCTTC. This sequence encodes CAWSVAGDRNNEQFF.

The gene calls are TRBV10-3 and TRBJ2-2; 7 positions agree with TRBD2. Germline CDR1 is ENHRY and CDR2 is SYGVKD. Trimming took 3 bases from V and 1 from J; bases not matched to a gene: 5. This CDR3 has 16 amino acids. The CDR3 nucleotides read TGTGCCATCAGTGACGCTAGCGGACAGAACACCGGGGAGCTGTTTTTT. Translating gives CAISDASGQNTGELFF.

This clonotype was observed a handful of times. The chain couples TRBV28 to TRBJ1-1; TRBD1 aligns across 8 bases. The CDR3 is 15 residues long. With V trimmed by 6 bases and J by 1 base, 7 bases remained unmatched. Germline V gene data show CDR1 as MDHEN and CDR2 as SYDVKM. CDR3 region: CASRTGGESNTEAFF. The CDR3 coding sequence is TGTGCCAGCAGAACAGGGGGGGAATCGAACACTGAAGCTTTCTTT. Full variable domain (outside the CDR3, taken from reference TRBV28 and TRBJ1-1): DVKVTQSSRYLVKRTGEKVFLECVQDMDHENMFWYRQDPGLGLRLIYFSYDVKMKEKGDIPEGYSVSREKKERFSLILESASTNQTSMYLCASRTGGESNTEAFFGQGTRLTVV.

The chain is built from TRBV2 and TRBJ2-7, with 7 bases lining up with TRBD2. The CDR3 has 13 residues. V shed 8 bases and J 3 bases; nucleotides not matched to a gene: 7. Germline V gene lookup returns CDR1 SNHLY and CDR2 FYNNEI. The CDR3, as DNA: TGTGCCAGCGGCCGGGACTACAACTACGAGCAGTACTTC. Encoded protein: CASGRDYNYEQYF.

The V call is TRBV10-3, the J call TRBJ1-3, with TRBD1 as a possible D gene (5 bases). This CDR3 contains 15 residues. Germline assignment: CDR1 ENHRY and CDR2 SYGVKD. Trimming took 5 bases from V and 0 from J, leaving 11 bases between them. In DNA, the CDR3 is TGTGCCATCAGTAGGGGATCGCACTCTGGAAACACCATATATTTT. Amino acids: CAISRGSHSGNTIYF.